One T cell receptor (beta chain) is described in this entry. Germline CDR1 reads LGHNA; CDR2 reads YNFKEQ. The CDR3 extends over 17 amino acids. Trimming removed 3 bases at V and 4 bases at J, with 16 bases between. One entry per CDR3 protein results from TCRdb running MiXCR on the RACE reads. The sample carries about 37,000 distinct CDR3 sequences, more than 6% recorded once. These data originate in a study of human T cells and chemical hapten exposure. The time point here: patch test 1, 2 weeks after DPC sensitization. The treatment denotes: therapeutic diphenylcyclopropenone sensitization with weekly scalp DPC. Unfractionated whole blood served as the source for total RNA extraction.

Material: whole blood, obtained in connection with sensitization to the hapten diphenylcyclopropenone (DPC). The rearrangement links TRBV4-2 to TRBJ2-6, with D unresolved. The sequence derives from a young woman with alopecia areata. Some clones in this sample may be carry-over from other donors' samples. Here the CDR3 DNA reads TGTGCCAGCAGCCATCCGGAGAGTTTGGACGGGGCCAACGTCCTGACTTTC. Its protein product is CASSHPESLDGANVLTF.